Given below is one T cell receptor beta chain in context. This sample stems from a study of blood T cell repertoires in COVID-19. As for the study in general: Nucleic acid was either cDNA or gDNA, and it came from T cells, B-cell-depleted T cells, or PBMCs.

Participant age was about 18 to 95 years, and participants resided in about 25 US areas. Per the authors' pipeline: How many nucleated cells were present was estimated from reference gene primer amplification. Clones were sequenced by immunoSEQ multiplex PCR, and TCRdb holds only the in-frame ones, with some missing. The DNA gave D and trimming, while V, J and clone size come from that table. There are hundreds of thousands of clones in the sample; 88% occur only once, and roughly 1.9% lies in the top ten. Germline loops: CDR1 SGHDT, CDR2 YYEEEE. Trimming left V 0 bases short and J 6 bases short, with 12 bases between. The CDR3 loop spans 15 amino acids.

Sequenced sample: PBMCs or T cells enriched from blood (not recorded which). This clonotype originated in a woman in her forties with acute COVID-19. The V call is TRBV5-6, the J call TRBJ2-2, with a weak D call TRBD1 (8 bases). CDR3 sequence: CASSLGTGGAGELFF. In nucleotides, the CDR3 is TGTGCCAGCAGCTTGGGCACAGGGGGGGCCGGGGAGCTGTTTTTT.